Each of the 14 T cell receptor delta chains below was sequenced from the same sample in a study of γδ T cells in repeated Plasmodium falciparum infection. Bulk repertoires came from Vgamma9/Vdelta2+ or Vdelta2-negative gammadelta T cells flow-sorted from PBMC. TCRdb reprocessed the multiplex PCR reads using CATT. The sample gives tens of thousands of delta-chain clones, 1.9% of which show up once; 24% is in the top ten. Sequencing was carried out using gamma-delta T cells from blood. All receptors derive from a pool of human donors (malaria-infected and uninfected, not separated).

At least ten counts were recorded for this clone. For this DNA, TCRdb reports the protein of a much larger clone, which diverges at residue 16, most likely from a read error; the protein presented here is translated directly from the DNA. This chain connects TRDV2 to TRDJ1; TRDD3 agrees at 7 bases. The germline V gene has CDR1 GEAIGNYY and CDR2 EKD. This CDR3 has 20 amino acids. The CDR3 nucleotides read TGTGCCTGTGAACCTATGGGGATAGAAAGGGTTCCAAGGGTGGCCGAGAAACTCATCTTT. It yields the protein CACEPMGIERVPRVAEKLIF.

This clone has a count of ten or more. The likely explanation is a read error, given a far larger clone one base away. Different DNA sequences within this sample yield the same CDR3. The chain carries TRDV1 and TRDJ1, with D possibly being TRDD2 or TRDD3 (5 bases each). This CDR3 spans 16 amino acids. Germline lookup yields CDR1 TSWWSYY and CDR2 QGS. The CDR3 sequence: CALGDSGLLYTDKLIF. In DNA form, the CDR3 reads TGTGCTCTTGGGGACTCTGGGCTCCTATACACCGATAAACTCATCTTC.

This clone has more than one count but fewer than ten. Translating this DNA gives a protein that differs at residue 4 from the TCRdb one, which belongs to a much larger clone; a read error is likely, and the protein shown is this translation. The chain is built from TRDV2 and TRDJ1, with 12 positions matching TRDD3. Assignment of the J gene here rests on matching the DNA to germline, because TCRdb gives none. After removal of 5 bases from V and 0 bases from J, the junction contained 21 bases not matched to a gene. The CDR3 is 21 residues long. Germline CDR1 reads GEAIGNYY; CDR2 reads EKD. The DNA for the CDR3 is TGTGCCTGTGTCACTCTTTTACTGGGGGATACTGACCTCGACAACACCGATAAACTCATCTTT. Its protein product is CACVTLLLGDTDLDNTDKLIF.

This clone occurred many times. Translating this DNA gives a protein that differs at residue 9 from the TCRdb one, which belongs to a much larger clone; a read error is likely, and the protein shown is this translation. The V and J genes are TRDV2 and TRDJ1; unclear D gene. The CDR3 length is 19 residues. The germline gives CDR1 GEAIGNYY, CDR2 EKD. Trimming shortened V by 0 bases and J by 2 bases, and 24 bases separated the two germline ends. This chain's CDR3 is CACDTVGGVREEKTDKLIF. The CDR3 DNA reads as TGTGCCTGTGACACCGTAGGAGGGGTACGCGAAGAGAAAACCGATAAACTCATCTTT.

This clone has ten or more counts. Since a far larger clone is one base different, this is likely a read error. Within the sample, other DNA sequences also encode this same CDR3. This chain joins TRDV2 and TRDJ1, with D uncertain. No J segment appears in TCRdb, so it was assigned here by matching the sequence to germline. CDR1 is GEAIGNYY and CDR2 is EKD in the germline V gene. This CDR3 contains 17 residues. CDR3 loop: CACDTVGQPDHTDKLIF. Here the CDR3 DNA reads TGTGCCTGCGACACCGTGGGACAGCCAGACCACACCGATAAACTCATCTTT.

The sample holds a few counts of this clone. TCRdb attributes to this sequence the protein of a much larger clone, which differs from the DNA translation at residue 18; a read error is likely, and the protein displayed is translated from the DNA. V gene TRDV1 combines with J gene TRDJ1; 8 bases agree with TRDD2. This CDR3 region has 20 residues. CDR1 is TSWWSYY, CDR2 QGS, per germline. CDR3 loop: CALGVIKLPTGMEHTDKPIF. DNA for the CDR3: TGTGCTCTTGGGGTAATAAAACTTCCTACTGGGATGGAACACACCGATAAACCCATCTTT.

Remarks on this clone: Since a far larger clone is one base different, this is likely a read error. Other DNA sequences in the sample encode the same CDR3. This chain links TRDV1 with TRDJ1; 7 bases are a match to TRDD3. The J gene, not given by TCRdb, was assigned here from a germline match of the nucleotide sequence. Germline V gene sequence: CDR1 TSWWSYY, CDR2 QGS. The CDR3 length is 22 residues. The CDR3 spells CALGELVAAILGAPNHTDKLIF. The DNA of the CDR3 is TGTGCTCTCGGGGAACTAGTTGCCGCTATTCTGGGGGCTCCGAACCACACCGATAAACTCATCTTT.

This clone was observed many times. The TCRdb record carries a much larger clone's protein, which differs from this DNA's translation at residue 10; a read error is the likely cause, and the protein listed here is the DNA translation. The rearrangement joins TRDV2 to TRDJ1, with 11 bases identical to TRDD3. TCRdb supplies no J gene; here it was assigned by aligning the nucleotide sequence to germline. The CDR3 extends over 16 amino acids. Germline V gives CDR1 GEAIGNYY, CDR2 EKD. The trim removed 3 bases at V and 0 bases at J, leaving 5 bases unmatched. Written as DNA, the CDR3 is TGTGCCTGTGACTTACTGGGGGATAGGGACACCGATAAACTCATCTTT. This translates into CACDLLGDRDTDKLIF.

Only a few counts were recorded for this clone. TCRdb attributes to this sequence the protein of a much larger clone, which differs from the DNA translation at residue 4; a read error is likely, and the protein displayed is translated from the DNA. The gene calls are TRDV2 and TRDJ1; TRDD3 aligns across 7 bases. In the absence of a J gene in TCRdb, the DNA was matched to germline to assign it here. J lost 5 bases, V lost 6 bases, and 11 bases had no gene match. This CDR3 has 14 residues. Looked up from germline, CDR1 is GEAIGNYY and CDR2 is EKD. CDR3 region: CACKPMGELDKLIF. CDR3 bases: TGTGCCTGTAAGCCTATGGGGGAATTAGATAAACTCATCTTT.

Remarks on this clone: TCRdb shows a much larger clone's protein in place of this DNA's translation, and the two differ at residue 3, likely through a read error; the protein shown is translated from the DNA. The V call is TRDV2, the J call TRDJ1; 10 nucleotides match TRDD3. The J gene is absent in TCRdb and was assigned here via DNA matching to germline. This CDR3 is built from 15 residues. The V gene's germline CDR1 is GEAIGNYY and CDR2 EKD. This CDR3 is CAYDTRVLGDDKLIF. The CDR3 DNA follows: TGTGCCTATGACACGAGAGTACTGGGGGATGACAAACTCATCTTT.

This clone has at least ten counts. TCRdb assigns this DNA the protein of a much larger clone, which departs from its translation at residue 4; this likely reflects a read error, and the protein shown comes from translating the DNA. The gene calls are TRDV2 and TRDJ1; the match to TRDD3 covers 7 bases. The J gene comes from matching the DNA to germline here; TCRdb lacks it. Per the germline V gene, CDR1 is GEAIGNYY and CDR2 is EKD. The CDR3 has 18 residues. CDR3 coding DNA: TGTGCCTGTGCCACCCTAAGTACTGGGGAACAGTACACCGATAAACTCATCTTT. Encoded protein: CACATLSTGEQYTDKLIF.

This clone was seen repeatedly, ten times or more. A far larger clone is one base from this, pointing to a likely read error. This sample also contains other DNA sequences that code for the same CDR3. The chain couples TRDV2 to TRDJ1; D unclear. Matching the DNA to germline supplied the J gene, which TCRdb does not give. CDR1 GEAIGNYY and CDR2 EKD come from the germline V gene. The CDR3 consists of 15 residues. The CDR3 loop reads CACDTKGLNTDKLIF. DNA of the CDR3: TGTGCCTGCGACACCAAGGGGTTAAACACCGATAAACTCATCTTT.

A few counts support this clone. TCRdb pairs this DNA with a much larger clone's protein that differs at residue 9, likely a read error; the protein shown was translated from the DNA. The genes are TRDV3 and TRDJ1, with a possible D match to TRDD2 (6 bases). Matching the DNA to germline supplied the J gene, which TCRdb does not give. Trimming stripped 4 bases from V and 2 bases from J, with 32 bases between. Germline values: CDR1 TVYSNPD, CDR2 GDNSRS (reference sequence). This CDR3 contains 19 residues. The CDR3 sequence: CASITLLPTFPSETDKLIF. The CDR3, as DNA: TGTGCCTCTATCACCCTACTTCCCACCTTCCCTTCGGAGACCGATAAACTCATCTTT.

This clone was seen ten or more times. Only one base separates this from a far larger clonotype, so it likely reflects a read error. This specimen includes other DNA sequences encoding the same CDR3. J is TRDJ1 and V is TRDV3; D is possibly TRDD2 (6 bases). V was pared by 4 bases and J by 0 bases, with 24 bases between. Per the germline V gene, CDR1 is TVYSNPD and CDR2 is GDNSRS (reference sequence). The CDR3 is 17 amino acids. The CDR3 nucleotides are TGTGCCTCTACTTCCTCCCGGCTTCACACCCACACCGATAAACTCATCTTT. Its translation: CASTSSRLHTHTDKLIF.